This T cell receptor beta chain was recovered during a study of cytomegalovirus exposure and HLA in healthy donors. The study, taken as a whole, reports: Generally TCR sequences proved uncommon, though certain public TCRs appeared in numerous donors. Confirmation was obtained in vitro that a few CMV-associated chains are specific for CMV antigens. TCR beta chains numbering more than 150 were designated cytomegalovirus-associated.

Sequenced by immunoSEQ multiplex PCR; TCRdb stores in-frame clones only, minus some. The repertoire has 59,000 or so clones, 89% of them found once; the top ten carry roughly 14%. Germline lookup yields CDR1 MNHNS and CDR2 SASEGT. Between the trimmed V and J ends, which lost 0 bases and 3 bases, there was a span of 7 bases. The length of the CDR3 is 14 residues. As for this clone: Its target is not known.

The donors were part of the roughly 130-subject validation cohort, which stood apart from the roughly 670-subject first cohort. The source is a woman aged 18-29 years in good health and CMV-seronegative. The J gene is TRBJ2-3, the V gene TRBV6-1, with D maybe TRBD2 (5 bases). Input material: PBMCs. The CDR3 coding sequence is TGTGCCAGCAGTGAAGCGGGAGCTACAGATACGCAGTATTTT. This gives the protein CASSEAGATDTQYF.